Listed below are T cell receptor beta chains from one sample, sequenced in a study of identical twins. One entry per CDR3 protein, called by TCRdb with MiXCR from the 5' RACE reads. The table has roughly 490,000 distinct CDR3 sequences, 14% seen once. The sample also formed part of further work on yellow fever vaccine responses in identical twins.

Sequenced input: CD4+ T cells sorted from blood. All receptors derive from a woman under 30 in good health. The conserved cysteine and the conserved F or W are not part of the CDR3 here. D genes are given only for firm matches.

CDR3 protein	V gene	D gene	J gene
AWMAKETQY	TRBV30	.	TRBJ2-5
ASTGITDTQY	TRBV2	.	TRBJ2-3
ASRVDRGLTGELF	TRBV2	TRBD1	TRBJ2-2
ASSVEPGLDSPLH	TRBV9	.	TRBJ1-6
ASSVQGGYETQY	TRBV7-2	TRBD1	TRBJ2-5
ASSILDGYNEQF	TRBV7-3	.	TRBJ2-1
ASSLVLSSYNEQF	TRBV7-9	.	TRBJ2-1
ASSLSRGGKNEKLF	TRBV28	TRBD1	TRBJ1-4
SVEDGVYQPQH	TRBV29-1	.	TRBJ1-5
ASSPSMSNQPQH	TRBV12-3/TRBV12-4	.	TRBJ1-5
ASSLVKAGAFSNTGELF	TRBV11-2	TRBD2	TRBJ2-2
ASTTPGLAANTGELF	TRBV12-3/TRBV12-4	TRBD2	TRBJ2-2
ASSQGEPYEQY	TRBV7-7	.	TRBJ2-7
ASNIHRDSSYNEQF	TRBV7-9	TRBD1	TRBJ2-1
ASSLGRDRGNEQY	TRBV12-3/TRBV12-4	TRBD1	TRBJ2-7
ASSFSDRELF	TRBV5-5	.	TRBJ2-2
ASSPNSNTGELF	TRBV9	.	TRBJ2-2
ASSLGGPTQY	TRBV7-9	.	TRBJ2-3
ASSVARLSYNEQF	TRBV9	.	TRBJ2-1
ASSLGRQGSEQY	TRBV5-1	TRBD1	TRBJ2-7
ASSLRTGAEVRSGANVLT	TRBV5-1	TRBD1	TRBJ2-6
ASSLIGAGNTIY	TRBV12-3/TRBV12-4	.	TRBJ1-3
ASSGTWVRQETQY	TRBV25-1	.	TRBJ2-5
ASSLFGTTFTDTQY	TRBV12-3/TRBV12-4	TRBD2	TRBJ2-3
ASTNSAAGTGELF	TRBV6-1	.	TRBJ2-2
ASSRSGQAPSYEQY	TRBV6-1	TRBD1	TRBJ2-7
SARFGGSDTQY	TRBV20-1	.	TRBJ2-3
ASSQEAVNTGELF	TRBV4-3	.	TRBJ2-2
SARDITTHTQY	TRBV20-1	.	TRBJ2-3
ASSLLGPPGNTIY	TRBV7-2	.	TRBJ1-3
AIRYTQQVPEQF	TRBV10-3	.	TRBJ2-1
ASSISGSYEQY	TRBV28	.	TRBJ2-7
SVEGGSTADTQY	TRBV29-1	TRBD2	TRBJ2-3
ASSQREGGYT	TRBV12-3/TRBV12-4	.	TRBJ1-2
ASSPGPGQGTSGDFYEQY	TRBV18	TRBD2	TRBJ2-7
ATSGRGTPGASTDTQY	TRBV15	.	TRBJ2-3
ASSRRLVSGELF	TRBV7-2	.	TRBJ2-2
ASSQRTGINTGELF	TRBV3-1	.	TRBJ2-2
ASSSSGRITDTQY	TRBV11-2	.	TRBJ2-3
ASDRSGGELF	TRBV28	.	TRBJ2-2
ASRHTGGYEQY	TRBV27	TRBD1	TRBJ2-7
ASSLGQGETPLH	TRBV7-9	TRBD1	TRBJ1-6
ASSLPAKNIQY	TRBV5-1	.	TRBJ2-4
ASSLGYGGMGTDTQY	TRBV7-2	TRBD2	TRBJ2-3
ASSERSIGTQY	TRBV25-1	.	TRBJ2-5
AISESGTGTKETQY	TRBV10-3	TRBD1	TRBJ2-5
ATSIGGQVEQY	TRBV15	.	TRBJ2-7
ASSPQVAGRANQPQH	TRBV7-2	.	TRBJ1-5